This T cell receptor beta chain originates from a study of tissue T cells after allogeneic stem cell transplantation. The time point here: mouse harvest day 14 after allogeneic transplant. Each mouse received 10^7 T-cell-depleted marrow cells plus 10^6 splenic CD5+ T cells by tail vein. Tissues came from B6→BALB/c major-mismatch GVHD mice at day 7 or 14. Germline V lookup: CDR1 LGHDT, CDR2 YNNKQL (reference sequence). Deletions cut 4 bases from V and 5 bases from J, with 5 bases between. The CDR3 is made up of 12 amino acids. Regarding the study as a whole: Within patients, tissue anatomy strongly shaped TCR repertoire composition.

By share, this clone ranks as medium-sized. Its antigen is unidentified. Germline and genes here are mouse. The CDR3 end is not reached by the read, which stops 1 residue before it; the germline J gene fills it in. Sequenced by immunoSEQ multiplex PCR; TCRdb stores in-frame clones only, minus some. The sample has 4,000 to 5,000 clones, approximately 41% seen once. The rearrangement joins TRBV4 to TRBJ2-2; possibly TRBD1 for D (5 bases). The sequenced sample was gut tissue. The sequence derives from a female BALB/c mouse given C57BL/6 T cells with graft-versus-host disease after an allogeneic hematopoietic cell transplant. CDR3 protein: CASSSGTGQLYF. The sequenced CDR3 bases are TGTGCCAGCAGCTCAGGGACCGGGCAGCTCTAC.